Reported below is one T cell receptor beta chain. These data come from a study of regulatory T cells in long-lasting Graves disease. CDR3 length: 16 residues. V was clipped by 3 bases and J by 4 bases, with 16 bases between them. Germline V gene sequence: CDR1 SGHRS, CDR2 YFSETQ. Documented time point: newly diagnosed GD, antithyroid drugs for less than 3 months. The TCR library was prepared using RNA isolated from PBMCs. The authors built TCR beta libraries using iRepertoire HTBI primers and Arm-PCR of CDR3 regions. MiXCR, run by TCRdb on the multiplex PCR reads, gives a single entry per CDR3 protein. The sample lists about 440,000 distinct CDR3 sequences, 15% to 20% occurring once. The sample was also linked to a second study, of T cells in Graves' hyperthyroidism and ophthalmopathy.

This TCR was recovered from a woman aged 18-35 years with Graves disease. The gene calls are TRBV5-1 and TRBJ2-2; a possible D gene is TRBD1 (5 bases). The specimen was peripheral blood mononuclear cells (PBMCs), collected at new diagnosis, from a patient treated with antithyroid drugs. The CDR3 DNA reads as TGCGCCAGCAGCTCTTCAGGGCGCGTTAGCACCGGGGAGCTGTTTTTT. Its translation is CASSSSGRVSTGELFF. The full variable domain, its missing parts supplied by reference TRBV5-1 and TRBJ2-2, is KAGVTQTPRYLIKTRGQQVTLSCSPISGHRSVSWYQQTPGQGLQFLFEYFSETQRNKGNFPGRFSGRQFSNSRSEMNVSTLELGDSALYLCASSSSGRVSTGELFFGEGSRLTVL.